This T cell receptor beta chain was captured in a study of cytomegalovirus exposure and HLA in healthy donors. Points from the study as a whole: Cytomegalovirus-associated TCR beta chains were listed, numbering some 170. A later analysis associated 16,951 TCR beta sequences with HLA alleles at a 0.05 false discovery rate.

In this sample, this clone turned up a few times. No antigen is known for it. The PCR made use of 60 Vbeta and 13 Jbeta primers. Sequenced by immunoSEQ multiplex PCR; TCRdb stores in-frame clones only, minus some. The sample has some 130,000 clones; approximately 79% are singletons. Germline-derived CDR1 and CDR2 are MNHNS and SASEGT. CDR3 length: 15 amino acids. Unmatched junction bases numbered 10, after V lost 8 bases and J lost 0 bases. This receptor was identified in a man aged 18 to 29 in good health and CMV-seronegative. Sequencing was carried out using PBMCs. The chain recombines TRBV6-1 with TRBJ2-7; 7 positions agree with TRBD1. The CDR3 bases are TGTGCCAGCGCCCGCGTGACAGGGACCTCCTACGAGCAGTACTTC. Amino acids: CASARVTGTSYEQYF.